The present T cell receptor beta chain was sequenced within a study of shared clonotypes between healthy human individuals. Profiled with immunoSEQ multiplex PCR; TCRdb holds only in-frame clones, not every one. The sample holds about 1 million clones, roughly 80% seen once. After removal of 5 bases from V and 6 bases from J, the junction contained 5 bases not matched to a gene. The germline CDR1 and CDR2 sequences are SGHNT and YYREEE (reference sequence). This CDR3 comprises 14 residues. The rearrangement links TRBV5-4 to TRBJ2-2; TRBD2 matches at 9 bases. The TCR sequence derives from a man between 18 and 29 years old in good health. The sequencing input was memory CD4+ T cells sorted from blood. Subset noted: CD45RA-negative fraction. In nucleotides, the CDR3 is TGTGCCAGCAGGGGGGGACTAGCCCCCGGGGAGCTGTTTTTT. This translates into CASRGGLAPGELFF.